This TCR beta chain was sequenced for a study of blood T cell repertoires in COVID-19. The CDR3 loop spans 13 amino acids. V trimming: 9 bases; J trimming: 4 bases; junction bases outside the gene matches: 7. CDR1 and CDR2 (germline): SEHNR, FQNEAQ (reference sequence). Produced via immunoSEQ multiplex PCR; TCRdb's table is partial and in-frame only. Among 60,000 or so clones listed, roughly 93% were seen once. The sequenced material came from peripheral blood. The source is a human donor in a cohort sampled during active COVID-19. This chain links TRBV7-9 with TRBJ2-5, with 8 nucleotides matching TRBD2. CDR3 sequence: CASSGEGAETQYF. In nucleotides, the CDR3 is TGTGCCAGTAGCGGGGAGGGAGCAGAGACCCAGTACTTC.